Shown below are 32 T cell receptor delta chains from a single sample sequenced in a study of γδ T cells in repeated Plasmodium falciparum infection. TCRdb fed the multiplex PCR reads into CATT to redo clone calling. The sample shows 90,000 or so delta-chain clones, 0.9% to 1% of them seen only once. Flow sorting of PBMC yielded separate Vgamma9/Vdelta2+ and Vdelta2-negative gammadelta T cell populations for bulk repertoire analysis. The specimen was gamma-delta T cells from blood. Receptor source: a pool of human donors (malaria-infected and uninfected, not separated).

A word on this clone: The TCRdb record carries a much larger clone's protein, which differs from this DNA's translation at residue 13; a read error is the likely cause, and the protein listed here is the DNA translation. This rearrangement joins TRDV2 to TRDJ1, with 13 bases that match TRDD3. The J gene, absent from TCRdb, was called here by matching the DNA to germline. The length of the CDR3 is 19 residues. The germline V gene has CDR1 GEAIGNYY and CDR2 EKD. Trimming removed 1 base from V and 3 bases from J; junction bases left unmatched: 13. The CDR3 sequence is CACDTVLLGDTLCSDKLIF. The CDR3 nucleotides read TGTGCCTGTGACACGGTACTACTGGGGGATACGCTGTGCTCCGATAAACTCATCTTT.

Of note for this clone: A far larger clone differs by one base, so this is likely a read error. Other DNA sequences in this sample translate to the same CDR3. This sequence joins TRDV1 and TRDJ1; D remains unclear. The J gene, missing from TCRdb, was assigned here through DNA to germline matching. The CDR3 totals 16 residues. Germline V CDR1 and CDR2: TSWWSYY, QGS. The CDR3 region has the DNA TGTGCTCTTGGAGAACTTGTGCTAGGGAGGGCCGATAAACTCATCTTT. Protein: CALGELVLGRADKLIF.

This clone was detected a few times. This probably arose from a read error, given a far larger clone one base away. The sample has other DNA sequences that encode this CDR3 too. The rearrangement links TRDV1 to TRDJ1, with 10 nucleotides matching TRDD3. This CDR3 spans 24 amino acids. Per germline, CDR1 TSWWSYY and CDR2 QGS. The J segment lost 3 bases and the V segment lost 3 bases, leaving 31 bases of the junction unmatched. CDR3 region: CALGELYGPPFLRTGGFVADKLIF. The CDR3 DNA reads TGTGCTCTTGGGGAGCTGTACGGTCCGCCTTTCCTACGTACTGGGGGATTCGTCGCCGATAAACTCATCTTT.

Remarks on this clone: TCRdb has a much larger clone's protein, which differs at residue 22 from the translation of this DNA, likely because of a read error; what is shown is the protein translated from the DNA. J gene calling gave no result, while the V gene is TRDV1; the table gives TRDD3 as D, unverified against the DNA. Germline V gene lookup returns CDR1 TSWWSYY and CDR2 QGS. The CDR3 has 23 residues. The CDR3 protein is CALGEPGLSFSNWGIWRQDKLTF. In nucleotides, the CDR3 is TGTGCTCTTGGGGAACCTGGGCTATCTTTCTCGAACTGGGGGATATGGAGGCAAGATAAACTCACCTTT.

This clone was observed a few times. TCRdb assigns this DNA the protein of a much larger clone, which departs from its translation at residue 21; this likely reflects a read error, and the protein shown comes from translating the DNA. The rearrangement links TRDV1 to TRDJ4, with TRDD3 as a possible D gene (6 bases). Germline V CDR1 and CDR2: TSWWSYY, QGS. The CDR3 covers 22 residues. The DNA of the CDR3 is TGTGCTCTTGGGGAAGCTGCCCCTGGGGTTTCCACGGCGAAAAACCCTCTAGGACCCCTGTTCTTT. This translates into CALGEAAPGVSTAKNPLGPLFF.

Details on this clone: A far larger clone is a single base away, which makes a read error likely. This sample includes further DNA sequences coding for the same CDR3. The genes are TRDV2 and TRDJ1; 7 bases match TRDD3. Germline matching of the DNA provided the J gene here, since TCRdb leaves it blank. The germline V gene has CDR1 GEAIGNYY and CDR2 EKD. The V gene end was trimmed by 3 bases and the J gene end by 0 bases; junction bases not matched to a gene: 9. The CDR3 runs 16 residues. This chain's CDR3 is CACDRLGGNYTDKLIF. CDR3 nucleotide sequence: TGTGCCTGTGACCGGCTGGGGGGGAACTACACCGATAAACTCATCTTT.

This clone turned up a few times. A far more abundant clone sits one base away, making this likely a read error. Additional DNA sequences in this sample encode the identical CDR3. This chain uses TRDV2 with TRDJ3; 7 bases agree with TRDD3. Since TCRdb gives no J gene, matching the DNA to germline was used here to assign it. In germline, CDR1 is GEAIGNYY, CDR2 EKD. The CDR3 is made up of 19 amino acids. Trimming at V came to 0 bases and at J to 1 base, leaving 8 bases not matched to a gene. The CDR3 nucleotides are TGTGCCTGTGACACCAGAGGATACGGAGCTTCCTGGGACACCCGACAGATGTTTTTC. Translated: CACDTRGYGASWDTRQMFF.

Details on this clone: The translation of this DNA and the TCRdb protein of a much larger clone differ at residue 13, probably owing to a read error; the protein shown here is translated from the DNA. V usage is TRDV2 and J usage is TRDJ4, with TRDD3 matching over 11 bases. TCRdb is silent on the J gene; assignment here came from matching the DNA to germline. Trimming removed 0 bases from V and 3 bases from J; junction bases left unmatched: 14. The CDR3 consists of 18 residues. Per germline, CDR1 GEAIGNYY and CDR2 EKD. CDR3 DNA sequence: TGTGCCTGTGACACCGTCGGTGGGGGATACGCATACGGAGGACCCCTGATCTTT. Protein product: CACDTVGGGYAYGGPLIF.

This clone was picked up a small number of times. The TCRdb record carries a much larger clone's protein, which differs from this DNA's translation at residue 11; a read error is the likely cause, and the protein listed here is the DNA translation. This chain uses TRDV1 with TRDJ1, with 8 bases identical to TRDD3. The J gene comes from matching the DNA to germline here; TCRdb lacks it. The CDR3 totals 21 residues. Trimming took 6 bases from V and 0 from J; bases not matched to a gene: 24. Per the germline V gene, CDR1 is TSWWSYY and CDR2 is QGS. Here the CDR3 reads CALGKRSNWGVRGGYTDKLIF. Here the CDR3 DNA reads TGTGCTCTTGGCAAACGGTCCAACTGGGGGGTACGAGGGGGGTACACCGATAAACTCATCTTT.

This clone has more than one count but fewer than ten. TCRdb's entry gives the protein of a much larger clone, which mismatches this DNA's translation at residue 17, likely from a read error; the protein reported here is translated from the DNA. The rearrangement links TRDV1 to TRDJ1; 9 positions agree with TRDD3. TCRdb does not report a J gene; here it was assigned by matching the DNA to germline references. With 0 bases clipped from V and 1 base from J, the junction kept 24 bases outside the gene matches. CDR1 TSWWSYY and CDR2 QGS come from the germline V gene. The CDR3 is 23 amino acids. The CDR3 DNA sequence: TGTGCTCTTGGGGAACTCAGCCTTCCCGAGTACTGGGGGAGGGGTTGGGGCACCGATAAACTCATCTTT. Its translation: CALGELSLPEYWGRGWGTDKLIF.

This clone was counted between two and nine times. This likely came from a read error, as a far larger clone is one base away. This sample includes further DNA sequences coding for the same CDR3. The J gene is TRDJ1, the V gene TRDV2; perhaps TRDD2 as D (5 bases). The J gene, missing from TCRdb, was assigned here through DNA to germline matching. Trimming shortened V by 2 bases and J by 9 bases, and 27 bases separated the two germline ends. Germline V CDR1 and CDR2: GEAIGNYY, EKD. This CDR3 is 17 amino acids long. The CDR3 DNA reads as TGTGCCTGTGACAATTCCTTGTCTTACCCCGAAGGTGGTGAACTCATCTTT. This sequence encodes CACDNSLSYPEGGELIF.

As for this clone: The TCRdb protein comes from a much larger clone and disagrees with this DNA's translation at residue 22, likely due to a read error; the protein given here is derived from the DNA. The J gene is TRDJ1, the V gene TRDV1, with 13 positions matching TRDD3. Germline V gives CDR1 TSWWSYY, CDR2 QGS. The CDR3 totals 25 residues. CDR3 in DNA: TGTGCTCTTGGGGAACTGAAAGGCCCTAATAGTCCTGACTGGGGGATACGCTGTCACACCGATAGACTCATCTTT. Translating it yields CALGELKGPNSPDWGIRCHTDRLIF.

This clone was detected ten times or more. The protein given by TCRdb reflects a much larger clone and differs at residue 5 from this DNA's translation, likely from a read error; the protein shown is the DNA's translation. This chain joins TRDV1 and TRDJ1, with a tentative D call TRDD2 (5 bases). Trimming pared 5 bases from V and 7 bases from J, leaving 11 bases between. This CDR3 is built from 12 residues. Per germline, CDR1 TSWWSYY and CDR2 QGS. The chain's CDR3 is CALGTFPFKLIF. CDR3 sequence (DNA): TGTGCTCTTGGGACGTTTCCTTTTAAACTCATCTTT.

This clone was observed many times. V gene TRDV1 combines with J gene TRDJ3; weak D call: TRDD3 (5 bases). The length of the CDR3 is 24 residues. The ends were cut back, 0 bases at V and 0 bases at J, with 27 bases in the middle. Looked up from germline, CDR1 is TSWWSYY and CDR2 is QGS. CDR3 residues: CALGELGNSLGRQTASWDTRQMFF. As DNA, the CDR3 is TGTGCTCTTGGGGAACTAGGGAACAGTCTGGGCCGTCAAACGGCCTCCTGGGACACCCGACAGATGTTTTTC.

About this clone: A far larger clone is just one base off, so this is likely a read error. This same CDR3 is encoded by further DNA sequences in the sample. CDR3 sequence (DNA): TGTGCTCTTGGGGACCCCTATCCTACAGCCTGGGGGTACACCGACAAACTCATCTTT. This encodes CALGDPYPTAWGYTDKLIF. J is TRDJ1 and V is TRDV1; TRDD3 is a possible D gene (7 bases). TCRdb carries no J gene annotation; the J gene was assigned here by matching the DNA with germline. Germline loops: CDR1 TSWWSYY, CDR2 QGS. The CDR3 loop spans 19 amino acids.

This clone was seen more than once but under ten times. The likely explanation is a read error, given a far larger clone one base away. The same CDR3 arises from other DNA sequences in this sample as well. The chain is built from TRDV1 and TRDJ1, with 7 bases lining up with TRDD3. Germline values: CDR1 TSWWSYY, CDR2 QGS. This CDR3 comprises 18 residues. CDR3 DNA sequence: TGTGCTCTGGGGGACCTAAACAGGGGGGGATCATTAGACGGAAAACTCATCTTT. Translating it yields CALGDLNRGGSLDGKLIF.

Worth noting for this clone: For this DNA, TCRdb reports the protein of a much larger clone, which diverges at residue 15, most likely from a read error; the protein presented here is translated directly from the DNA. The V gene is listed as TRDV2; no J gene was called; TRDD3 is taken as the D call from the table, unchecked against the DNA. CDR3 size: 17 residues. Germline V lookup: CDR1 GEAIGNYY, CDR2 EKD. The CDR3 spells CACDTVPTGGYSDKPIF. The CDR3 nucleotides read TGTGCCTGTGACACCGTCCCTACTGGGGGATACAGCGATAAACCCATCTTT.

This clone showed up just a few times. This sequence is one base from a far larger clone and is likely a read error. This sample includes further DNA sequences coding for the same CDR3. No J gene was called, and the V gene is TRDV1; the table's D call of TRDD3 was not tested on the DNA. This CDR3 spans 25 amino acids. Germline loops: CDR1 TSWWSYY, CDR2 QGS. DNA for the CDR3: TGTGCTCTTGGGGAACTGTTGACAGCCCTACCCGGTGTACTGGGGGTCACACTGTACACCGATAAACTCATTTTT. Translated: CALGELLTALPGVLGVTLYTDKLIF.

Turning to this clone: With a far larger clone one base away, a read error is the likely cause. Distinct nucleotide sequences in the sample also encode this CDR3. The rearrangement joins TRDV2 to TRDJ1; weak D call: TRDD3 (6 bases). No J gene was available from TCRdb, and it was assigned here by a germline match of the DNA. The germline V and J ends were trimmed by 3 bases and 0 bases, with 28 bases remaining between them. Per germline, CDR1 GEAIGNYY and CDR2 EKD. This CDR3 spans 20 amino acids. CDR3 DNA sequence: TGTGCCTGTGACCCGGCTAGAGTGGGGGGCCAACTTAGCAACACCGATAAACTCATCTTT. This encodes CACDPARVGGQLSNTDKLIF.

Concerning this clone: A read error is likely here: a far larger clone is one base away. Within the sample, other DNA sequences also encode this same CDR3. The V gene corresponds to TRDV2; no J gene was called; the table's D call, TRDD3, was not checked against the DNA. CDR1 and CDR2 from the germline V gene are GEAIGNYY and EKD. The CDR3 runs to 18 residues. The CDR3 nucleotides read TGTGCCTGTGACACCATTATACTGGGGGATACGCGCTCCGATAAGCTCATCTTT. Encoded protein: CACDTIILGDTRSDKLIF.

The sample holds a few counts of this clone. For this DNA, TCRdb reports the protein of a much larger clone, which diverges at residue 8, most likely from a read error; the protein presented here is translated directly from the DNA. V usage is TRDV2 and J usage is TRDJ1; D is unresolved. The V end lost 0 bases, the J end lost 1 base, and 8 bases lay between the germline ends. This CDR3 comprises 14 residues. Germline CDR1 and CDR2: GEAIGNYY and EKD. CDR3 in amino acids: CACDTVSSTDKLIF. The CDR3 coding sequence is TGTGCCTGTGACACCGTATCGTCCACCGATAAACTCATCTTT.

This clone was counted between two and nine times. TCRdb has a much larger clone's protein, which differs at residue 3 from the translation of this DNA, likely because of a read error; what is shown is the protein translated from the DNA. This chain links TRDV2 with TRDJ1; 11 positions match TRDD3. No J segment appears in TCRdb, so it was assigned here by matching the sequence to germline. Germline loops: CDR1 GEAIGNYY, CDR2 EKD. The CDR3 extends over 21 amino acids. DNA of the CDR3: TGTGCCTATGACATTCTAACTGCCAACCTACTGGGGGATAGACTACCCGATAAACTCATCTTT. Amino acid sequence: CAYDILTANLLGDRLPDKLIF.

This clone was counted at least ten times. TCRdb's listed protein matches a much larger clone and diverges from this DNA's translation at residue 10, likely through a read error; the protein shown comes from the DNA. The rearrangement uses TRDV2 and TRDJ1, with D perhaps matching TRDD3 (6 bases). This CDR3 has 17 amino acids. In germline, CDR1 is GEAIGNYY, CDR2 EKD. V was trimmed by 2 bases and J by 0 bases, leaving 18 bases between them. This CDR3 reads CACDNLGSPEYTDKLIF. Written as DNA, the CDR3 is TGTGCCTGTGACAATCTGGGGAGCCCCGAGTACACCGATAAACTCATCTTT.

This clone came up many times. The protein in TCRdb stems from a much larger clone and differs at residue 8 from this DNA's translation, likely a read error; here the protein is translated from the DNA. Other DNA sequences in this specimen translate into the identical CDR3. This sequence joins TRDV2 and TRDJ1; no reliable D call. Here the J gene was assigned by germline matching of the DNA, as TCRdb has none. The CDR3 contains 14 residues. Deletions cut 0 bases from V and 0 bases from J, with 7 bases between. Germline CDR1 is GEAIGNYY and CDR2 is EKD. The CDR3 reads CACDTVLHTDKLIF. CDR3 DNA sequence: TGTGCCTGTGACACCGTTTTGCACACCGATAAACTCATCTTT.

This clone was seen more than once but under ten times. A far larger clone is one base from this, pointing to a likely read error. Other DNA sequences of this sample code for an identical CDR3. The CDR3 is CALGPPLLRLSPVAHTDKLIF. The CDR3, as DNA: TGTGCTCTTGGGCCCCCGCTCCTTCGTCTATCCCCGGTGGCCCACACCGATAAGCTCATCTTT. The V gene corresponds to TRDV1; no J gene was called. The CDR3 runs to 21 residues. Germline loops: CDR1 TSWWSYY, CDR2 QGS.

This clone was seen a handful of times. The protein TCRdb gives is from a much larger clone and does not agree with this DNA's translation at residue 13, likely a read error; the protein shown here comes from the DNA. V is TRDV2 and J is TRDJ1; TRDD3 matches at 8 bases. TCRdb offers no J gene call, so here the DNA was matched to germline to obtain one. This CDR3 region has 21 residues. CDR1 and CDR2 (germline): GEAIGNYY, EKD. V shed 0 bases, J shed 0 bases, and the junction held 20 bases outside the gene matches. The chain's CDR3 is CACDTKFLEGIRDIHTDKLIF. The CDR3 nucleotides are TGTGCCTGTGACACCAAATTCCTAGAAGGGATACGCGACATCCACACCGATAAACTCATCTTT.

This clone was counted only a few times. A read error likely explains why the TCRdb protein, taken from a much larger clone, differs from this DNA's translation at residue 5; the protein shown is translated from the DNA. This rearrangement joins TRDV2 to TRDJ1; 13 positions agree with TRDD3. The J gene, not given by TCRdb, was assigned here from a germline match of the nucleotide sequence. Trimming took 3 bases from V and 3 from J; bases not matched to a gene: 12. This CDR3 region has 18 residues. CDR1 is GEAIGNYY and CDR2 is EKD in the germline V gene. The CDR3 DNA is TGTGCCTGTGACCCCGGGGTACTGGGGGATACGCTTTCCGATAAACTCATCTTT. Its protein is CACDPGVLGDTLSDKLIF.

To note about this clone: Translating this DNA gives a protein that differs at residue 13 from the TCRdb one, which belongs to a much larger clone; a read error is likely, and the protein shown is this translation. The V gene call is TRDV2, and the J gene call is absent. This CDR3 comprises 14 residues. Germline CDR1 is GEAIGNYY and CDR2 is EKD. DNA of the CDR3: TGTGCCTGTGACACGGCTGCGATCACCGATAAACTCACCTTT. It encodes CACDTAAITDKLTF.

This clone was counted a few times. A far larger clone is off by one base, so a read error is likely. This chain joins TRDV2 and TRDJ1; 9 bases fit TRDD3. TCRdb does not report a J gene; here it was assigned by matching the DNA to germline references. Germline V lookup: CDR1 GEAIGNYY, CDR2 EKD. CDR3 length: 16 residues. The CDR3 DNA follows: TGTGCCTGCGACACCGGACTGGGGGACACTATCGATAAACTCATCTTT. Its translation is CACDTGLGDTIDKLIF.

Notes on this clone: This sequence is one base from a far larger clone and is likely a read error. Other DNA sequences in this sample translate to the same CDR3. The chain links TRDV1 to TRDJ1; TRDD3 matches 10 bases. Matching the DNA to germline supplied the J gene, which TCRdb does not give. CDR1 and CDR2 from the germline V gene are TSWWSYY and QGS. The CDR3 length is 20 residues. After removal of 4 bases from V and 2 bases from J, the junction contained 19 bases not matched to a gene. CDR3 residues: CALGGPDFSLLGDKTDKLIF. CDR3 in DNA: TGTGCTCTTGGGGGCCCCGATTTTAGTCTGCTGGGGGATAAGACCGATAAACTCATCTTT.

This clone came up a few times. The TCRdb record carries a much larger clone's protein, which differs from this DNA's translation at residue 17; a read error is the likely cause, and the protein listed here is the DNA translation. No J gene was named, though the V gene is TRDV2; the table's D call, TRDD3, was not checked against the DNA. The CDR3 spans 19 residues. Per the germline V gene, CDR1 is GEAIGNYY and CDR2 is EKD. CDR3 coding DNA: TGTGCCTGTGACGCCTATTCCCCTGGGGGATACGCCGGGACCGATAAACCCATCTTT. Residues: CACDAYSPGGYAGTDKPIF.

A note on this clone: The protein that TCRdb holds for this DNA derives from a much larger clone and differs from the translated DNA at residue 13, which likely indicates a read error; the protein shown here is translated from the DNA. V gene TRDV1 combines with J gene TRDJ1; possible D gene TRDD2, 6 bases. The J gene, not given by TCRdb, was assigned here from a germline match of the nucleotide sequence. Germline loops: CDR1 TSWWSYY, CDR2 QGS. V lost 2 bases, J lost 0 bases, and 25 bases lay in between. This CDR3 is built from 20 residues. CDR3 in amino acids: CALGESYAPFGLPYTDKLIF. DNA for the CDR3: TGTGCTCTTGGGGAATCCTACGCCCCCTTCGGACTGCCGTACACCGATAAACTCATCTTT.